This T cell receptor (beta chain) stems from a study of response to subunit inactivated influenza vaccine. Study-wide results and caveats: Few additional T cells are recruited per seasonal influenza vaccination, authors suggested.

Remarks on this clonotype: Its antigen is unidentified.

This CDR3 comprises 16 residues. V was clipped by 4 bases and J by 3 bases, with 17 bases between them. Germline assignment: CDR1 SGHDT and CDR2 YYEEEE. Using its own MiXCR run on the RT-PCR reads, TCRdb lists one record per CDR3 protein. The data show 750,000 to 850,000 distinct CDR3 sequences, approximately 17% seen once. The rearrangement links TRBV5-6 to TRBJ2-1; weak D call: TRBD1 (6 bases). The TCR comes from a man in his fifties or sixties who received an inactivated influenza vaccine. The sample in question was PBMCs from blood, obtained around 5 days after vaccination. The CDR3 region has the DNA TGTGCCAGCAGCCCACCCACGGGCAGGGGCTACAATGAGCAGTTCTTC. Protein product: CASSPPTGRGYNEQFF.